This TCR beta chain was found in a study of monozygotic twins with inflammatory bowel disease. For every sample, eight separate reactions were used to make cDNA. TCRdb re-called the 5' RACE reads; every CDR3 protein appears as one record, without DNA. Seen in this sample are approximately 390,000 distinct CDR3 sequences; the ten most common clones hold around 2.4%. Concerning this clonotype: The antigen remains unidentified.

General study findings and limits: Diversity of TCRbeta measured by inverse Simpson was lower in IBD patients than in healthy co-twins. Distinct T cell subtypes could not be told apart.

Germline CDR1 reads LNHDA; CDR2 reads SQIVND (reference sequence). CDR3 length: 16 amino acids. Phlebotomy per donor yielded a single 2.5 ml blood sample. The V call is TRBV19, the J call TRBJ1-1; TCRdb picks TRBD1, but there is no DNA to check that call. What was sequenced was blood. The clonotype comes from a human donor with ulcerative colitis or Crohn's disease, or a healthy co-twin of an affected twin (not recorded which). CDR3 protein: CASSFAGHRTRAEAFF.